The next 20 T cell receptor beta chains were all read from a single sample in a study of blood T cell repertoires in COVID-19. The data were produced by immunoSEQ multiplex PCR, yet TCRdb's version contains in-frame clones alone and is incomplete. The sample has fewer than 250,000 clones, roughly nine tenths seen once. The specimen was peripheral blood. The receptors stem from a man aged 35-49 years with acute or convalescent COVID-19.

V gene TRBV5-1 combines with J gene TRBJ2-3, with D maybe TRBD2 (6 bases). The V gene lost 0 bases and the J gene lost 0 bases, with 17 bases spanning the gap. The CDR3 has 18 residues. Germline V lookup: CDR1 SGHRS, CDR2 YFSETQ. The CDR3 bases are TGCGCCAGCAGCTTGGCGGAGATAGCGGTGACTAGCACAGATACGCAGTATTTT. Its protein is CASSLAEIAVTSTDTQYF.

The J gene is TRBJ2-6, the V gene TRBV24-1, with D unresolved. The germline CDR1 and CDR2 sequences are KGHDR and SFDVKD. The length of the CDR3 is 14 residues. The V end was cut by 6 bases, the J end by 1 base, with 6 bases between. For the CDR3, the DNA is TGTGCCACCAGTCCCAGATCTGGGGCCAACGTCCTGACTTTC. It translates to CATSPRSGANVLTF.

The J gene is TRBJ2-1, the V gene TRBV5-4, with a possible D match to TRBD1 (6 bases). The CDR3 has 16 residues. V shed 4 bases and J shed 4 bases, with 18 bases lying between them. Germline V gene sequence: CDR1 SGHNT, CDR2 YYREEE (reference sequence). The CDR3 loop reads CASSREQGKNYNEQFF. CDR3 bases: TGTGCCAGCAGCAGAGAACAGGGTAAAAATTACAATGAGCAGTTCTTC. The variable domain in full, completed from reference TRBV5-4 and TRBJ2-1, reads ETGVTQSPTHLIKTRGQQVTLRCSSQSGHNTVSWYQQALGQGPQFIFQYYREEENGRGNFPPRFSGLQFPNYSSELNVNALELDDSALYLCASSREQGKNYNEQFFGPGTRLTVL.

The V gene is TRBV19, the J gene TRBJ2-1, with 11 nucleotides matching TRBD1. CDR1 and CDR2 from the germline V gene are LNHDA and SQIVND (reference sequence). The V gene end was trimmed by 5 bases and the J gene end by 3 bases; junction bases not matched to a gene: 6. The CDR3 loop spans 16 amino acids. CDR3 loop: CASSSRTGGVYNEQFF. Here the CDR3 DNA reads TGTGCCAGTAGTTCCAGGACAGGGGGCGTCTACAATGAGCAGTTCTTC.

This clone was seen once. The chain combines TRBV30 with TRBJ2-2, with 11 nucleotides matching TRBD2. Germline V gene data show CDR1 as GTSNPN and CDR2 as SVGIG (reference sequence). The CDR3 has 15 residues. This CDR3 is CARGTSGANTGELFF. The CDR3 nucleotides are TGTGCAAGAGGGACTAGCGGTGCGAACACCGGGGAGCTGTTTTTT. Together with reference TRBV30 and TRBJ2-2, the CDR3 gives the full variable domain: SQTIHQWPATLVQPVGSPLSLECTVEGTSNPNLYWYRQAAGRGLQLLFYSVGIGQISSEVPQNLSASRPQDRQFILSSKKLLLSDSGFYLCARGTSGANTGELFFGEGSRLTVL.

The CDR3 coding sequence is TGTGCCAGCACCGCCGGGACAGGGATAATGAACACTGAAGCTTTCTTT. Amino acids: CASTAGTGIMNTEAFF. This chain uses TRBV27 with TRBJ1-1, with TRBD1 matching 9 bases. The CDR3 totals 16 residues. Trimming at V came to 7 bases and at J to 0 bases, leaving 9 bases not matched to a gene. CDR1 is MNHEY and CDR2 is SMNVEV in the germline V gene (reference sequence).

The chain links TRBV18 to TRBJ1-5; D is undetermined. V was cut by 4 bases and J by 3 bases, with 7 bases left in between. The CDR3 is 13 residues long. Germline-derived CDR1 and CDR2 are KGHSH and LQKENI. This CDR3 reads CASSLAFNQPQHF. In DNA form, the CDR3 reads TGTGCCAGCTCACTGGCCTTCAATCAGCCCCAGCATTTT.

V usage is TRBV7-6 and J usage is TRBJ2-3, with TRBD2 identical over 12 bases. The CDR3 spans 18 residues. Germline CDR1 reads SGHVS; CDR2 reads FNYEAQ. Trimming at V came to 1 base and at J to 4 bases, leaving 9 bases not matched to a gene. The CDR3 DNA is TGTGCCAGCAGCTTAGTGGCTAGCGGGAGGGGACCGGCAGATACGCAGTATTTT. Protein product: CASSLVASGRGPADTQYF.

The chain couples TRBV19 to TRBJ1-2; D gene unclear. There are 16 residues in the CDR3. The V and J ends lost 0 bases and 2 bases respectively, with 13 bases between them. CDR1 is LNHDA and CDR2 is SQIVND in the germline V gene (reference sequence). CDR3 protein: CASSIDRRGINYGYTF. CDR3 nucleotides: TGTGCCAGTAGTATAGATCGTCGGGGAATCAACTATGGCTACACCTTC.

In DNA, the CDR3 is TGTGCCAGCAGTTCCTTTGGTAGCGGGAATGACAATGAGCAGTTCTTC. It codes for CASSSFGSGNDNEQFF. The rearrangement links TRBV28 to TRBJ2-1; TRBD2 aligns across 8 bases. V lost 4 bases, J lost 5 bases, and 10 bases stayed unmatched. CDR3 length equals 16 residues. Germline values: CDR1 MDHEN, CDR2 SYDVKM.

V and J are TRBV4-1 and TRBJ2-5; 7 nucleotides agree with TRBD1. The CDR3 consists of 18 residues. Per germline, CDR1 MGHRA and CDR2 YSYEKL. V was pared by 0 bases and J by 2 bases, with 12 bases of the junction left unmatched. This CDR3 reads CASSQDGVGGSRQETQYF. CDR3 bases: TGCGCCAGCAGCCAAGATGGAGTAGGGGGCAGTAGACAAGAGACCCAGTACTTC.

V usage is TRBV10-2 and J usage is TRBJ1-5, with 7 bases aligning to TRBD1. This CDR3 has 16 residues. V was pared by 3 bases and J by 0 bases, with 5 bases of the junction left unmatched. The germline V gene encodes CDR1 WSHSY and CDR2 SAAADI. The CDR3 sequence: CASSEGQAPSNQPQHF. Here the CDR3 DNA reads TGCGCCAGCAGTGAAGGACAGGCCCCTAGCAATCAGCCCCAGCATTTT.

The chain carries TRBV20-1 and TRBJ2-7, with D possibly being TRBD1 (5 bases). This CDR3 spans 11 amino acids. The V and J ends lost 5 bases and 3 bases respectively, with 8 bases between them. Germline V gene lookup returns CDR1 DFQATT and CDR2 SNEGSKA (reference sequence). The CDR3 here is CSALQGYEQYF. The CDR3 nucleotides are TGCAGTGCTTTGCAGGGCTACGAGCAGTACTTC.

The rearrangement links TRBV3-1 (or the pseudogene TRBV3-2) to TRBJ2-7; 7 bases match TRBD2. This CDR3 has 14 amino acids. V gave up 1 base and J gave up 9 bases; unmatched junction bases: 9. Germline CDR1 is LGHDT and CDR2 is YNNKEL (reference sequence). The CDR3 region has the DNA TGTGCCAGCAGCCAAGGAGGGACTAATAGCAGGCAGTACTTC. Translated, it gives CASSQGGTNSRQYF.

This clone was seen more than once but under ten times. The chain carries TRBV7-9 and TRBJ1-1, with D possibly matching TRBD1 (6 bases). Trimming shortened V by 5 bases and J by 6 bases, and 19 bases separated the two germline ends. Per germline, CDR1 SEHNR and CDR2 FQNEAQ (reference sequence). The CDR3 spans 15 residues. This chain's CDR3 is CASSARTFRGPEAFF. CDR3 nucleotides: TGTGCCAGCAGCGCCCGTACCTTCAGGGGCCCTGAAGCTTTCTTT.

The gene calls are TRBV3-1 (or the pseudogene TRBV3-2) and TRBJ1-1; D not certain. Trimming cost V 4 bases and J 5 bases, with 8 bases left between them. Germline CDR1 is LGHDT and CDR2 is YNNKEL (reference sequence). The CDR3 is 12 amino acids. The CDR3, as DNA: TGTGCCAGCAGCCGAGCGGGGACTGAAGCTTTCTTT. Translation gives CASSRAGTEAFF.

The chain couples TRBV10-3 to TRBJ2-1, with D tentatively TRBD2 (5 bases). CDR1 ENHRY and CDR2 SYGVKD come from the germline V gene. V shed 9 bases and J shed 5 bases, with 17 bases lying between them. The CDR3 length is 14 residues. CDR3 in DNA: TGTGCCATGAGCGGACTTGCCACTAACAATGAGCAGTTCTTC. Its translation: CAMSGLATNNEQFF.

The gene calls are TRBV19 and TRBJ1-1, with 7 nucleotides matching TRBD1. The CDR3 contains 13 residues. Per the germline V gene, CDR1 is LNHDA and CDR2 is SQIVND (reference sequence). The V and J ends lost 10 bases and 2 bases, in that order; junction bases with no gene match: 7. CDR3 sequence: CATLNRGNTEAFF. The CDR3 DNA is TGTGCCACTCTCAACAGGGGAAACACTGAAGCTTTCTTT.

This chain uses TRBV10-3 with TRBJ1-5, with 7 bases that match TRBD1. CDR3 size: 15 residues. The germline CDR1 and CDR2 sequences are ENHRY and SYGVKD. V shed 1 base and J 3 bases; nucleotides not matched to a gene: 3. CDR3 loop: CAISEYGQDNQPQHF. Written as DNA, the CDR3 is TGTGCCATCAGTGAGTATGGACAGGACAATCAGCCCCAGCATTTT.

The chain joins TRBV7-3 to TRBJ2-3; 9 bases are a match to TRBD2. The CDR3 spans 18 residues. With V trimmed by 2 bases and J by 2 bases, 11 bases remained unmatched. Germline V gene data show CDR1 as SGHTA and CDR2 as FQGTGA. In nucleotides, the CDR3 is TGTGCCAGCAGCTTACGGGGCGCAGCGGGAGGCCACACAGATACGCAGTATTTT. This sequence encodes CASSLRGAAGGHTDTQYF.